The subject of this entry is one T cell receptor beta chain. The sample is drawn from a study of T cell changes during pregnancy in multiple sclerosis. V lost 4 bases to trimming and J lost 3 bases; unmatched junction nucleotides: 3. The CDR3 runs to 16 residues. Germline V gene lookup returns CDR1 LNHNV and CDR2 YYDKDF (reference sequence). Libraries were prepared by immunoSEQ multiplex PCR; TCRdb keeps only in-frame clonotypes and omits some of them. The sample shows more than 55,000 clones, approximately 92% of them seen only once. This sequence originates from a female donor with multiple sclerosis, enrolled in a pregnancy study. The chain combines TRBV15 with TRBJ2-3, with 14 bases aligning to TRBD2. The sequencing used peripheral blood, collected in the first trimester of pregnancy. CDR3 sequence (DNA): TGTGCCACCAGCAAACGACTAGCGGGGGGGACAGATACGCAGTATTTT. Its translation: CATSKRLAGGTDTQYF.